Below are 10 T cell receptor beta chains sequenced from a single sample in a study of somatic mutations in cytotoxic T cells in rheumatoid arthritis. Sequencing used immunoSEQ multiplex PCR; TCRdb keeps in-frame clones, though not all of them. The table lists roughly 4,500 clones, around 89% of them singletons. The specimen was CD8+ T cells sorted from blood. The receptors derive from a woman aged 70 to 79 with rheumatoid arthritis.

For the CDR3, the DNA is TGTGCCAGCAGTCAGGTAGCGAAAAACATTCAGTACTTC. It codes for CASSQVAKNIQYF. This rearrangement joins TRBV25-1 to TRBJ2-4, with a tentative D call TRBD2 (5 bases). Deletions cut 5 bases from V and 4 bases from J, with 9 bases between. Germline V gives CDR1 MGHDK, CDR2 SYGVNS. The CDR3 is made up of 13 amino acids.

V gene TRBV14 combines with J gene TRBJ2-3, with 7 bases fitting TRBD2. This CDR3 contains 16 residues. Trimming removed 4 bases from V and 0 bases from J; junction bases left unmatched: 7. In germline, CDR1 is SGHDN, CDR2 FVKESK. CDR3 in amino acids: CASSLGGWTSTDTQYF. CDR3 bases: TGTGCCAGCAGCCTCGGGGGGTGGACTAGCACAGATACGCAGTATTTT.

The chain combines TRBV21-1 with TRBJ2-5; the table's D call, TRBD1, has no DNA check behind it. The DNA end lines up better with TRBJ2-7; the J call may be wrong. TRBV21-1 is classified as a pseudogene. CDR3 length: 21 amino acids. CDR3: CASSKRVKEWGGTGLSYEQYF. DNA of the CDR3: TGTGCCAGCAGCAAAAGGGTAAAGGAGTGGGGTGGGACAGGGCTCTCCTACGAGCAGTACTTC.

This chain joins TRBV5-6 and TRBJ2-1, with 9 bases that match TRBD2. The CDR3 covers 18 residues. The J segment lost 0 bases and the V segment lost 0 bases, leaving 7 bases of the junction unmatched. Germline-derived CDR1 and CDR2 are SGHDT and YYEEEE. DNA for the CDR3: TGTGCCAGCAGCTTGGGGACTAGCGTCTATGGCTCCTACAATGAGCAGTTCTTC. Its protein product is CASSLGTSVYGSYNEQFF.

This CDR3 reads CASSSRLAGKYNEQFF. CDR3 DNA: TGTGCCAGTAGCTCCAGACTAGCGGGGAAGTACAATGAGCAGTTCTTC. V is TRBV19 and J is TRBJ2-1; 11 nucleotides agree with TRBD2. Losses at the gene ends were 6 bases for V and 4 bases for J; bases not matched to a gene: 8. This CDR3 has 16 amino acids. Germline loops: CDR1 LNHDA, CDR2 SQIVND (reference sequence).

CDR3 residues: CASSLRTGVSSGANVLTF. The CDR3 coding sequence is TGTGCCAGCAGCCTTAGGACAGGCGTGAGCTCTGGGGCCAACGTCCTGACTTTC. The chain recombines TRBV9 with TRBJ2-6; 7 bases match TRBD1. CDR1 is SGDLS and CDR2 is YYNGEE in the germline V gene. The CDR3 runs 18 residues. The trim removed 4 bases at V and 0 bases at J, leaving 10 bases unmatched.

This clone came up once. The genes are TRBV5-6 and TRBJ2-5; TRBD2 matches 8 bases. Germline CDR1 and CDR2: SGHDT and YYEEEE. This CDR3 is 16 amino acids long. Unmatched junction bases numbered 9, after V lost 4 bases and J lost 1 base. CDR3 sequence: CASSPGLVSRQETQYF. CDR3 bases: TGTGCCAGCAGCCCGGGACTAGTAAGCCGCCAAGAGACCCAGTACTTC. The variable domain in full, completed from reference TRBV5-6 and TRBJ2-5, reads DAGVTQSPTHLIKTRGQQVTLRCSPKSGHDTVSWYQQALGQGPQFIFQYYEEEERQRGNFPDRFSGHQFPNYSSELNVNALLLGDSALYLCASSPGLVSRQETQYFGPGTRLLVL.

This clone was detected only a few times. V is TRBV5-1 and J is TRBJ2-7, with a tentative D call TRBD1 (6 bases). CDR1 is SGHRS and CDR2 is YFSETQ in the germline V gene. V was pared by 5 bases and J by 0 bases, with 9 bases between. This CDR3 contains 13 residues. CDR3 DNA: TGCGCCAGCAGGGGGGCAAGCTCCTACGAGCAGTACTTC. Its translation: CASRGASSYEQYF.

V gene TRBV2 combines with J gene TRBJ2-1; 9 nucleotides line up with TRBD2. CDR1 and CDR2 from the germline V gene are SNHLY and FYNNEI. This CDR3 has 14 amino acids. Losses at the gene ends were 3 bases for V and 4 bases for J; bases not matched to a gene: 1. This chain's CDR3 is CASSDSGRYNEQFF. The CDR3 DNA follows: TGTGCCAGCAGTGATAGCGGGAGATACAATGAGCAGTTCTTC.

This chain links TRBV6-1 with TRBJ2-7; D may be TRBD2 (7 bases). Germline lookup yields CDR1 MNHNS and CDR2 SASEGT. CDR3 length: 13 residues. The V and J ends lost 8 bases and 4 bases respectively, with 15 bases between them. Here the CDR3 reads CASAWGGRYEQYF. The CDR3 nucleotides are TGTGCCAGCGCGTGGGGGGGCCGATACGAGCAGTACTTC.